The clone carrying this TCR beta chain has only a few counts. Its target is not known. The sample originates from a study of response to subunit inactivated influenza vaccine. Each CDR3 protein is one row after TCRdb ran MiXCR on the RT-PCR reads. The table shows 650,000 to 700,000 distinct CDR3 sequences, with about 15% occurring only once. Overall study results and limits: A suggestion made by the authors is that each seasonal influenza vaccination recruits few new T cells.

Germline values: CDR1 PRHDT, CDR2 FYEKMQ (reference sequence). This CDR3 comprises 14 residues. V was cut by 5 bases and J by 7 bases, with 15 bases left in between. This TCR was sampled from a man aged 45-60 years who received an inactivated influenza vaccine. V and J are TRBV13 and TRBJ2-1; maybe TRBD2 (5 bases). Specimen: PBMCs from blood, collected roughly 13 days after vaccination. The CDR3 DNA follows: TGTGCCAGCAGCCAGCGGACCGTTTCGAATGAGCAGTTCTTC. Its protein is CASSQRTVSNEQFF. Full variable domain (rest looked up from reference TRBV13 and TRBJ2-1): AAGVIQSPRHLIKEKRETATLKCYPIPRHDTVYWYQQGPGQDPQFLISFYEKMQSDKGSIPDRFSAQQFSDYHSELNMSSLELGDSALYFCASSQRTVSNEQFFGPGTRLTVL.